This TCR beta chain is from a study of T cells in Graves' hyperthyroidism and ophthalmopathy (dated by TCRdb to about 2019). About the investigation overall: Peripheral blood samples were taken at the time of initial diagnosis, prior to any treatment. The study also compared thyroid tissue and blood T-cell repertoires from over 5 Graves' hyperthyroidism patients. The 90 or so discovery patients were randomly split 7:3 into training and test sets. According to the paper, TCR Vbeta CDR3 sequencing was carried out on about 140 peripheral blood samples, which came from 40 to 45 ophthalmopathy, under 80 hyperthyroidism and roughly 17 progressor patients. Whether ophthalmopathy could be predicted prospectively was tested in an independent validation cohort made up of approximately 19 hyperthyroidism patients plus 17 patients who later progressed to ophthalmopathy. To identify TCR V-J signatures that set the groups apart, the researchers used a discovery cohort of more than 95 patients, made up of roughly 45 with Graves' ophthalmopathy and about 59 with stable Graves' hyperthyroidism. After sampling, hyperthyroidism patients received methimazole starting at 30 mg daily, and ophthalmopathy patients received high-dose intravenous methylprednisolone.

Including the terminal cysteine and phenylalanine, the CDR3 comprises 15 residues. Only the CDR3 part of the read is kept: 45 bases, read in frame from the first base. The germline V end is reduced by 3 bases and the J end by 5 bases; junction bases left unmatched: 8. The CDR1 and CDR2 encoded by the germline V gene (reference sequence) are SGHNT and YYREEE. This clonotype showed up just a few times. Its antigen is still unknown. No base qualities exist here, and no much larger clone lies one base off it. The paper as a whole reports these results and caveats: No statistical method was used to fix the sample size in advance, and group allocation was not hidden from the investigators. In cross-validation, a model built on a 13 V-J signature told ophthalmopathy apart from stable hyperthyroidism with about 90% sensitivity and about 81% specificity, and in testing the same model reached 80%/75%. In validation, progression to ophthalmopathy was predicted by the model with about 70% sensitivity and approximately 78% specificity, a median of about 6.8 months before onset. Most expanded thyroid clonotypes (frequency above 0.001) were also detected in blood, a finding suggesting that blood repertoires may reflect thyroid immune responses.

TCR beta CDR3 regions were amplified from RNA transcripts. For the first round of RT-PCR on the TCR CDR3, the HTBI primer set was used together with the Qiagen OneStep RT-PCR kit. Libraries were constructed in a second round of multiplex PCR, after which size selection and purification were performed. Sequencing of the libraries was done on an Illumina HiSeq2000 using paired-end 100 bp reads. The authors' pipeline ran thus. SOAPnuke was used to process the raw data, with reads discarded if the reads contained adapters or uncalled bases, had a mean Phred below 15, or lacked an exact constant-primer or identifier match. High-quality paired reads were merged with COPE v1.2.5, and unique nucleotide sequences were defined as clonotypes. MiTCR v1.1 was used to align clonotypes to the IMGT TRBV, TRBD and TRBJ reference segments. Only V-J combinations with frequency above 0.0001, covering 99% to 99.2% of repertoires, were analysed. The TCS score was defined as the ratio of F50 (clonal expansion) to E x V (chaos), calculated using BLOSUM62-based TCRdist between CDR3 peptides within each V-J. Welch's t-statistics and random forest reduced around 550 V-J features to some 14, which were used in a naive Bayes classifier (R e1071). The public reads were run again by TCRdb, first through fastp at Q25 and then through MiXCR, and only productive beta chains were kept. Duplicate CDR3 protein sequences are folded into a single record with the most common DNA and genes. These V and J calls originate from TCRdb's pipeline instead of the authors' own analysis. The sample has some 460,000 distinct CDR3 sequences on record, 15% to 18% of them singletons. Over 12% of the sample is held by the ten biggest clonotypes.

Stable Graves' hyperthyroidism was defined as the absence of progression to ophthalmopathy over 18 months of follow-up. Hyperthyroidism patients were newly diagnosed, had a disease duration of under 2 months, and were aged 18 to 65 years. Exclusion was applied to patients with uncontrolled infections, other autoimmune diseases, pregnancy or lactation. Diagnoses relied on clinical symptoms, serum thyroxine and TRAb, thyroid ultrasound and orbital computed tomography. Ficoll-Paque density gradient centrifugation was used to isolate PBMCs from around 10 ml of fresh peripheral blood. Trizol reagent was used to extract total RNA, and RNA quality was then checked on an Agilent 2100 Bioanalyzer.

The receptor was isolated from a young woman with Graves' hyperthyroidism. Sequencing input: blood. In this chain, TRBV5-4 is recombined with TRBJ2-1, with TRBD2 identical over 7 junction bases. In nucleotides, the sequence is TGTGCCAGCAGCTCACTCACCACTAGCGACAATGAGCAGTTCTTC. This sequence encodes CASSSLTTSDNEQFF.